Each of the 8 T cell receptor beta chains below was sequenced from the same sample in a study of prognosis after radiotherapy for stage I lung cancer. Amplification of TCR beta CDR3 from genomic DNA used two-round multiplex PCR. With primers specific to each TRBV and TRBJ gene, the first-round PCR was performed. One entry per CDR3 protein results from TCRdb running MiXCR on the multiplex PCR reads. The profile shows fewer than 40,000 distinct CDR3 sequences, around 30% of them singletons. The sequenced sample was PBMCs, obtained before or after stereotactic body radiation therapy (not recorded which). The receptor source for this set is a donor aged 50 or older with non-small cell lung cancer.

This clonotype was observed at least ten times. The CDR3 nucleotides read TGTGCCAGCAGTCTCACAGCCAGGGAAAATGGCTACACCTTC. Translation gives CASSLTARENGYTF. This sequence joins TRBV12-3 or TRBV12-4 and TRBJ1-2, with a tentative D call TRBD1 (5 bases). The CDR3 spans 14 residues. Trimming left V 5 bases short and J 6 bases short, with 16 bases between.

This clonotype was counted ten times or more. CDR3 sequence reads: CASSPHGGGITEAFF. DNA for the CDR3: TGTGCCAGCAGTCCCCATGGGGGGGGAATCACTGAAGCTTTCTTT. This chain connects TRBV12-3 or TRBV12-4 to TRBJ1-1; D perhaps matches TRBD1 (5 bases). The CDR3 totals 15 residues. V shed 5 bases and J shed 4 bases, with 17 bases lying between them.

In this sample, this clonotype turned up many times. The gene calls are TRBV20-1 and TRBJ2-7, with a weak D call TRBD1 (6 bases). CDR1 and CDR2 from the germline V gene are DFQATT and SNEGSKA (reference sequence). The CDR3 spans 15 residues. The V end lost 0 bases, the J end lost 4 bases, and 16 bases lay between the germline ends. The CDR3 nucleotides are TGCAGTGCTAGAGATTCCCAGGGGAGTGAGTACGAGCAGTACTTC. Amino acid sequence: CSARDSQGSEYEQYF.

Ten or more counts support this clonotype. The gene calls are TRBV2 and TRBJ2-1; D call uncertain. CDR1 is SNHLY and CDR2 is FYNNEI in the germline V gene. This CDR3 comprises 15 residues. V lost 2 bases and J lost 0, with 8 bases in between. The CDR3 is CASSEFPSSYNEQFF. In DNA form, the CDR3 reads TGTGCCAGCAGTGAATTCCCGAGCTCCTACAATGAGCAGTTCTTC. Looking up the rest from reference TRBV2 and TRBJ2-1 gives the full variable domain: EPEVTQTPSHQVTQMGQEVILRCVPISNHLYFYWYRQILGQKVEFLVSFYNNEISEKSEIFDDQFSVERPDGSNFTLKIRSTKLEDSAMYFCASSEFPSSYNEQFFGPGTRLTVL.

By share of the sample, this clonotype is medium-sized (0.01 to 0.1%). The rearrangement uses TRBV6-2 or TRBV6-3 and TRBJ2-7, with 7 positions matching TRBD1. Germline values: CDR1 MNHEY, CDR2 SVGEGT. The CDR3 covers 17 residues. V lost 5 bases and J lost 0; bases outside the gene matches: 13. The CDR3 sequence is CASSTTYRTGHSYEQYF. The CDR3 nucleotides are TGTGCCAGCAGTACGACGTACCGGACAGGTCACTCCTACGAGCAGTACTTC.

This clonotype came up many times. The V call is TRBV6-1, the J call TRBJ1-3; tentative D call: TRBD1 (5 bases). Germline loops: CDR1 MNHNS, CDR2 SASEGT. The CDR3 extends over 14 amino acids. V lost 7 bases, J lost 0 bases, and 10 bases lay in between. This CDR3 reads CASTQGVSGNTIYF. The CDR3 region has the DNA TGTGCCAGCACTCAAGGGGTCTCTGGAAACACCATATATTTT.

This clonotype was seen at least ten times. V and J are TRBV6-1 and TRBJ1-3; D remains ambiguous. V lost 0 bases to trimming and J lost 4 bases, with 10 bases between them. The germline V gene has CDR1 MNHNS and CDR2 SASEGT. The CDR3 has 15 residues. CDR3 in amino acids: CASSEAHTPGNTIYF. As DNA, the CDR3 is TGTGCCAGCAGTGAAGCGCACACGCCAGGAAACACCATATATTTT.

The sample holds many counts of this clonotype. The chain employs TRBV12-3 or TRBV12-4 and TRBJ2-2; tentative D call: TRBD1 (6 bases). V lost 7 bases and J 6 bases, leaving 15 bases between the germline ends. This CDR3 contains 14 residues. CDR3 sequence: CASTRQGNAGELFF. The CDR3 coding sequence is TGTGCCAGCACCAGGCAGGGGAATGCCGGGGAGCTGTTTTTT.